Detailed here is one TCR beta chain. Its target is unknown. Vbeta (60) and Jbeta (13) primers were used in the PCR. Some clones are missing from TCRdb's copy, which holds only in-frame ones; the method was immunoSEQ multiplex PCR. Among more than 95,000 clones, just under 75% were seen once, and the ten largest hold more than 4.5%. The data derive from a study of cytomegalovirus exposure and HLA in healthy donors. Study at large: Among the 400 or so donors who were genotyped, around 77% fell in the genetic ancestry cluster that is associated with self-reported Caucasian donors. The study's findings and limits: Common viral pathogens (according to a later analysis) appeared linked to several of the most significant clusters. One variant, a missense change in DCLRE1C, was linked in a later analysis to TCR beta V- and J-gene trimming. Later analysis identified about 15,000 TCR beta sequences associated with HLA alleles, using a false discovery rate threshold of 0.05.

Germline V CDR1 and CDR2: SEHNR, FQNEAQ (reference sequence). V was trimmed by 3 bases and J by 3 bases, leaving 11 bases between them. The CDR3 contains 15 residues. This receptor was taken from a man aged 60 to 75 in good health and CMV-seropositive. The chain is built from TRBV7-9 and TRBJ2-2, with a tentative D call TRBD1 (6 bases). Sequenced: PBMCs. The CDR3 DNA sequence: TGTGCCAGCAGCTTCCGGGACACTTACACCGGGGAGCTGTTTTTT. Translating gives CASSFRDTYTGELFF.